What follows is one T cell receptor (beta chain) and its context. These data come from a study of Ad26.COV2.S vaccination and SARS-CoV-2 variants. The repertoire was sequenced with immunoSEQ multiplex PCR; TCRdb's copy has only in-frame clones and lacks some. The table has about 280,000 clones, around 87% seen once. As to treatment: 15 to 20 received Ad26.COV2.S at low or high dose, single or two shots; several received placebo; per-sample allocation not given. The study sampled participants on day 63 after the first vaccine or placebo injection. CDR3 length: 14 residues. V was clipped by 4 bases and J by 7 bases, with 16 bases between them. Germline values: CDR1 ENHRY, CDR2 SYGVKD.

The receptor comes from a person between 18 and 60 years old who received the Ad26.COV2.S COVID-19 vaccine or a placebo. The sample was peripheral blood, taken in a trial of Ad26.COV2.S vaccine versus placebo. The chain uses TRBV10-3 and TRBJ1-2; D may be TRBD1 (5 bases). This CDR3 reads CAISAETAVGGYTF. The CDR3 DNA reads as TGTGCCATCAGTGCCGAGACAGCCGTCGGTGGCTACACCTTC.